A single sample gave rise to the 26 T cell receptor beta chains below, sequenced in a study of Graves' ophthalmopathy and Graves' hyperthyroidism. TCR beta CDR3 regions were amplified from RNA transcripts. The first round was an RT-PCR with HTBI primers, and the second round was a multiplex PCR. Each CDR3 protein gets one entry after TCRdb re-called the multiplex PCR reads with MiXCR. This table has about 740,000 distinct CDR3 sequences, 35% to 50% appearing once. Sequences were obtained from peripheral blood. The source of these receptors is an adult man with Graves' ophthalmopathy.

This chain joins TRBV14 and TRBJ2-5, with a weak D call TRBD2 (6 bases). Germline assignment: CDR1 SGHDN and CDR2 FVKESK. Trimming shortened V by 4 bases and J by 1 base, and 13 bases separated the two germline ends. This CDR3 is 15 amino acids long. CDR3 coding DNA: TGTGCCAGCAGCCCGGACGGGGGTAGCCAAGAGACCCAGTACTTC. This sequence encodes CASSPDGGSQETQYF.

This clonotype was detected many times. This rearrangement joins TRBV19 to TRBJ1-2; no firm D call. CDR1 and CDR2 (germline): LNHDA, SQIVND (reference sequence). The CDR3 sequence is 13 residues long. V lost 6 bases and J 2 bases, leaving 10 bases between the germline ends. CDR3 amino acids: CASSHISNYGYTF. For the CDR3, the DNA is TGTGCCAGTAGCCACATCTCCAACTATGGCTACACCTTC.

There are many counts of this clonotype. The V and J genes are TRBV2 and TRBJ1-5; 7 bases match TRBD1. The CDR3 is made up of 14 amino acids. V was clipped by 7 bases and J by 1 base; unmatched bases: 4. Per the germline V gene, CDR1 is SNHLY and CDR2 is FYNNEI. CDR3 nucleotide sequence: TGTGCCAGCAATAGACAGGGAAGCAATCAGCCCCAGCATTTT. It encodes CASNRQGSNQPQHF.

This clonotype was detected only a few times. The chain recombines TRBV14 with TRBJ1-1; D gene ambiguous. The CDR3 contains 16 residues. V lost 0 bases, J lost 8 bases, and 19 bases lay in between. The germline V gene has CDR1 SGHDN and CDR2 FVKESK. CDR3 region: CASSQDFGNLDQEAFF. The CDR3 nucleotides are TGTGCCAGCAGCCAAGATTTCGGTAATTTGGACCAAGAAGCTTTCTTT.

Many counts were recorded for this clonotype. The chain has TRBV2 and TRBJ1-5; 8 bases agree with TRBD1. The V segment lost 7 bases and the J segment 4 bases; nucleotides outside the gene matches: 6. The CDR3 runs to 14 residues. Germline CDR1 is SNHLY and CDR2 is FYNNEI. CDR3 in amino acids: CASTRDRRNQPQHF. CDR3 nucleotides: TGTGCCAGCACGAGGGACAGGCGGAATCAGCCCCAGCATTTT.

With regard to this clonotype: This may be a read error, as it is one base from a much larger clone. The chain uses TRBV29-1 and TRBJ1-4; D is unclear. V lost 0 bases, J lost 0 bases, and 11 bases lay in between. The germline V gene encodes CDR1 SQVTM and CDR2 ANQGSEA. This CDR3 is 16 amino acids long. The CDR3 reads CSVEDPAPATNEKLFF. The CDR3 coding sequence is TGCAGCGTTGAAGATCCGGCACCGGCAACTAATGAAAAACTGTTTTTT.

This clonotype was seen only a few times. The gene calls are TRBV7-2 and TRBJ2-6, with a possible D match to TRBD2 (6 bases). CDR3 length: 16 amino acids. Trimming shortened V by 3 bases and J by 2 bases, and 11 bases separated the two germline ends. Looked up from germline, CDR1 is SGHTA and CDR2 is FQGNSA. This chain's CDR3 is CASSLGGGTGANVLTF. CDR3 coding DNA: TGTGCCAGCAGCTTGGGGGGTGGCACTGGGGCCAACGTCCTGACTTTC.

V gene TRBV6-2 or TRBV6-3 combines with J gene TRBJ1-4; D is uncertain. CDR3 size: 15 residues. Germline CDR1 and CDR2: MNHEY and SVGEGT. V was shortened by 2 bases and J by 5 bases, with 12 bases between the two germline ends. CDR3 region: CASSYPWGGNEKLFF. CDR3 in DNA: TGTGCCAGCAGTTACCCTTGGGGAGGAAATGAAAAACTGTTTTTT.

This clonotype has just a few counts. This chain links TRBV25-1 with TRBJ2-2; D is undetermined. Per the germline V gene, CDR1 is MGHDK and CDR2 is SYGVNS. The CDR3 is 14 amino acids. The ends were cut back, 6 bases at V and 3 bases at J, with 11 bases in the middle. The CDR3 sequence: CASSLWEDTGELFF. Here the CDR3 DNA reads TGTGCCAGCAGCTTATGGGAAGACACCGGGGAGCTGTTTTTT.

This clonotype was observed once. This rearrangement joins TRBV11-2 to TRBJ2-2; TRBD1 might be the D (7 bases). V shed 4 bases and J shed 1 base, with 13 bases lying between them. Germline CDR1 SGHAT, CDR2 FQNNGV. This CDR3 spans 16 amino acids. The CDR3 DNA follows: TGTGCCAGCAGCTCGCGCGGGACAGTGAACACCGGGGAGCTGTTTTTT. Translating gives CASSSRGTVNTGELFF. Full variable domain (outside the CDR3, taken from reference TRBV11-2 and TRBJ2-2): EAGVAQSPRYKIIEKRQSVAFWCNPISGHATLYWYQQILGQGPKLLIQFQNNGVVDDSQLPKDRFSAERLKGVDSTLKIQPAKLEDSAVYLCASSSRGTVNTGELFFGEGSRLTVL.

The rearrangement uses TRBV20-1 and TRBJ1-1, with D uncertain. CDR1 and CDR2 from the germline V gene are DFQATT and SNEGSKA (reference sequence). The CDR3 is 11 amino acids. CDR3 in DNA: TGCAGCTCACCCGCCGATCCTGAAGCTTTCTTT. This sequence encodes CSSPADPEAFF.

The J gene is TRBJ2-7, the V gene TRBV7-2; the D gene is possibly TRBD2 (6 bases). Germline lookup yields CDR1 SGHTA and CDR2 FQGNSA. The CDR3 covers 13 residues. Trimming removed 2 bases from V and 4 bases from J, with 9 bases in between. The CDR3 coding sequence is TGTGCCAGCAGCTTACGGGAGAGATACGAGCAGTACTTC. It specifies CASSLRERYEQYF.

This clonotype was recorded many times. The chain employs TRBV24-1 and TRBJ1-5; no firm D call. The CDR3 has 12 residues. Germline V CDR1 and CDR2: KGHDR, SFDVKD. This CDR3 is CAGGGGNQPQHF. The CDR3 region has the DNA TGTGCAGGAGGTGGAGGCAATCAGCCCCAGCATTTT.

V is TRBV24-1 and J is TRBJ1-5, with 9 bases lining up with TRBD1. V gave up 11 bases and J gave up 0 bases; unmatched junction bases: 10. Germline CDR1 and CDR2: KGHDR and SFDVKD. This CDR3 has 16 residues. Here the CDR3 reads CASRDRALYSNQPQHF. CDR3 DNA: TGTGCCAGCAGGGACAGGGCTCTTTATAGCAATCAGCCCCAGCATTTT.

This rearrangement joins TRBV7-9 to TRBJ2-7; 10 bases align to TRBD1. The CDR3 loop spans 15 amino acids. Losses at the gene ends were 4 bases for V and 6 bases for J; bases not matched to a gene: 9. The germline CDR1 and CDR2 sequences are SEHNR and FQNEAQ (reference sequence). The CDR3 spells CASSSIGDRGREQYF. As DNA, the CDR3 is TGTGCCAGCAGCTCTATAGGGGACAGGGGCCGCGAGCAGTACTTC.

Comments on this clonotype: Being one base from a much bigger clone, this may be a read error. Given the absence of the conserved phenylalanine or tryptophan at the CDR3 end, a read error is likely. This sequence joins TRBV10-3 and TRBJ1-1, with TRBD1 matching 8 bases. The CDR3 extends over 14 amino acids. V lost 5 bases and J lost 6; bases outside the gene matches: 8. Per germline, CDR1 ENHRY and CDR2 SYGVKD. The CDR3 here is CAISISRGQAEAFL. The CDR3 DNA sequence: TGTGCCATCAGTATCTCCAGGGGGCAGGCTGAAGCTTTCCTT.

The genes are TRBV7-9 and TRBJ1-3, with no clear D. CDR1 is SEHNR and CDR2 is FQNEAQ in the germline V gene (reference sequence). The CDR3 consists of 16 residues. Trimming removed 2 bases at V and 0 bases at J, with 11 bases between. Written as DNA, the CDR3 is TGTGCCAGCAGCTTAAACGGCCAAGCCTCTGGAAACACCATATATTTT. Its protein is CASSLNGQASGNTIYF.

As regards this clonotype: This is likely a read error, given that the CDR3 carries no conserved phenylalanine or tryptophan at its end. The gene calls are TRBV25-1 and TRBJ2-7; TRBD2 is a possible D gene (6 bases). Trimming took off 6 bases at V and 3 bases at J, with 18 bases between the two ends. There are 15 residues in the CDR3. Looked up from germline, CDR1 is MGHDK and CDR2 is SYGVNS. The CDR3 nucleotides are TGTGCCAGCAGCCTAGACGGGGGTAGAGGCTACGAGCAGTACCTC. Protein product: CASSLDGGRGYEQYL.

Only one count was recorded for this clonotype. The chain uses TRBV9 and TRBJ1-6; D is undetermined. Trimming removed 4 bases at V and 6 bases at J, with 14 bases between. The CDR3 length is 15 residues. The V gene's germline CDR1 is SGDLS and CDR2 YYNGEE. CDR3 in DNA: TGTGCCAGCAGCCAAGTAACTTCGGGTAATTCACCCCTCCACTTT. It codes for CASSQVTSGNSPLHF.

This clonotype was found a few times. The chain employs TRBV7-9 and TRBJ2-7, with D perhaps given as TRBD1 or TRBD2 (5 bases each). Germline CDR1 and CDR2: SEHNR and FQNEAQ (reference sequence). The CDR3 has 12 residues. Trimming removed 3 bases from V and 5 bases from J, with 8 bases in between. CDR3: CASSLGVDEQYF. CDR3 sequence (DNA): TGTGCCAGCAGCTTGGGGGTGGACGAGCAGTACTTC. The whole variable domain, remainder taken from reference TRBV7-9 and TRBJ2-7, is DTGVSQNPRHKITKRGQNVTFRCDPISEHNRLYWYRQTLGQGPEFLTYFQNEAQLEKSRLLSDRFSAERPKGSFSTLEIQRTEQGDSAMYLCASSLGVDEQYFGPGTRLTVT.

The rearrangement links TRBV25-1 to TRBJ1-1; D perhaps matches TRBD1 (6 bases). Germline V gives CDR1 MGHDK, CDR2 SYGVNS. CDR3 length: 14 residues. V was shortened by 6 bases and J by 4 bases, with 15 bases between the two germline ends. CDR3 in amino acids: CASSNNLGATEAFF. The CDR3 nucleotides are TGTGCCAGCAGCAACAATTTGGGGGCCACTGAAGCTTTCTTT.

Of note for this clonotype: It may be a read error: a sequence one base away is much more abundant. The chain carries TRBV10-3 and TRBJ1-2; 8 nucleotides line up with TRBD1. Germline V gene lookup returns CDR1 ENHRY and CDR2 SYGVKD. The CDR3 totals 15 residues. The CDR3 DNA is TGTACCAGCAGTACACCGGACAGGGCGAACTATGGCTACACCTTC. This gives the protein CTSSTPDRANYGYTF.

This clonotype was detected ten times or more. The V call is TRBV20-1, the J call TRBJ2-7, with TRBD1 matching over 7 bases. Germline trimming cut 4 bases from V and 3 bases from J; bases unmatched to any gene: 6. Germline values: CDR1 DFQATT, CDR2 SNEGSKA (reference sequence). The CDR3 loop spans 13 amino acids. The CDR3 DNA follows: TGCAGTGCTATAGGACAGGAGGTCTACGAGCAGTACTTC. Translation: CSAIGQEVYEQYF.

This clonotype came up a few times. The chain couples TRBV20-1 to TRBJ2-7, with TRBD1 matching over 9 bases. V lost 3 bases to trimming and J lost 2 bases; unmatched junction nucleotides: 5. The CDR3 has 14 amino acids. Germline-derived CDR1 and CDR2 are DFQATT and SNEGSKA (reference sequence). CDR3 coding DNA: TGCAGTGCTAGTGGGGACAGGGTACCCTACGAGCAGTACTTC. Translating gives CSASGDRVPYEQYF.

The genes are TRBV7-6 and TRBJ2-7; 7 bases map to TRBD2. The germline V gene has CDR1 SGHVS and CDR2 FNYEAQ. J lost 6 bases, V lost 1 base, and 12 bases had no gene match. This CDR3 comprises 16 residues. DNA for the CDR3: TGTGCCAGCAGCTTAGGGCCAGCGGGACCGTCAAGCGAGCAGTACTTC. It is translated as CASSLGPAGPSSEQYF.

Worth noting for this clonotype: The junction departs from germline at one end; a sequencing error may be responsible. The rearrangement links TRBV5-1 to TRBJ1-4, with TRBD1 matching over 9 bases. CDR3 size: 14 residues. Germline V CDR1 and CDR2: SGHRS, YFSETQ. The CDR3 nucleotides read TGCGCCAGCAGCGCGACAGGGGGAGATGAAAAACTGCTTTTT. This sequence encodes CASSATGGDEKLLF.